The sequence of this T cell receptor beta chain was determined in a study of blood T cell repertoires in COVID-19. In the study overall: Samples of COVID-19 (acute and convalescent) were obtained from the United States, Italy and Spain. Sample material is recorded as cDNA or gDNA derived from T cells, B-cell-depleted T cells, or PBMCs.

Germline V gives CDR1 SGHTS, CDR2 YDEGEE. CDR3 length equals 14 residues. V shed 0 bases and J shed 4 bases, with 8 bases lying between them. Living in about two dozen US areas, the participants were between roughly 18 and 89 years of age. Study processing details: Amplification of reference gene primers provided the estimated nucleated cell counts. The method was immunoSEQ multiplex PCR; TCRdb's version includes in-frame clones alone and lacks a portion of them. That table is the source of V, J and clone size, and D and trimming were worked out from the DNA. The repertoire consists of 250,000 or so clones, with 80% to 90% occurring once and the leading ten covering 4.1%.

This chain joins TRBV5-8 and TRBJ1-5; maybe TRBD1 (5 bases). The clonotype originates from a woman under 40 with acute COVID-19. The sequenced sample was PBMCs or T cells enriched from blood (not recorded which). The CDR3 DNA is TGTGCCAGCAGCTTGGGGGGGGTGAATCAGCCCCAGCATTTT. Residues: CASSLGGVNQPQHF.